This entry describes one TCR beta chain. The CDR3 contains 12 residues. Trimming cost V 5 bases and J 4 bases; bases outside gene matches: 1. Per the germline V gene, CDR1 is MNHEY and CDR2 is SVGAGI. This record comes from a study of cytomegalovirus exposure and HLA in healthy donors. Healthy bone marrow donors made up the donors. The PCR had 60 Vbeta and 13 Jbeta primers. Using immunoSEQ multiplex PCR, the repertoire was profiled, and TCRdb retains in-frame clones only, with some absent. The table has fewer than 120,000 clones, 65% to 80% seen once. The genes are TRBV6-5 and TRBJ2-7; 8 bases match TRBD1. The sample was PBMCs. This TCR was sampled from an older woman in good health and CMV-seropositive. Here the CDR3 DNA reads TGTGCCAGCAGTCAGGGGGCGTACGAGCAGTACTTC. Translation: CASSQGAYEQYF.